The 2 T cell receptor beta chains reported below all come from one sample, sequenced in a study of T cells in Graves' hyperthyroidism and ophthalmopathy. What was amplified from RNA transcripts were TCR beta CDR3 regions. A set of HTBI primers served as the primers for a first-round RT-PCR of the TCR CDR3. TCRdb processed the multiplex PCR reads anew with MiXCR; each CDR3 protein has one entry. Of 550,000 to 650,000 distinct CDR3 sequences detected, roughly 14% appear once; the ten largest clones hold more than 4.5%. The sequencing sample was made of blood. Receptors originate from a woman in her 30s with Graves' hyperthyroidism that later progressed to Graves' ophthalmopathy.

This clonotype was seen many times. The CDR3 DNA reads TGCAGCGTTGGTCGGACAGCCGCCAATGAGCAGTTCTTC. Amino acid sequence: CSVGRTAANEQFF. This chain connects TRBV29-1 to TRBJ2-1; D may be TRBD1 (6 bases). Per the germline V gene, CDR1 is SQVTM and CDR2 is ANQGSEA. The CDR3 covers 13 residues. The V and J ends lost 4 bases and 6 bases respectively, with 13 bases between them.

This clonotype was picked up a small number of times. The chain joins TRBV29-1 to TRBJ2-7, with TRBD1 as a possible D gene (5 bases). The V and J ends lost 4 bases and 1 base respectively, with 11 bases between them. Germline V CDR1 and CDR2: SQVTM, ANQGSEA. The length of the CDR3 is 13 residues. The CDR3 is CSVGFPGSYEQYF. The CDR3 coding sequence is TGCAGCGTTGGCTTCCCAGGGTCCTACGAGCAGTACTTC.